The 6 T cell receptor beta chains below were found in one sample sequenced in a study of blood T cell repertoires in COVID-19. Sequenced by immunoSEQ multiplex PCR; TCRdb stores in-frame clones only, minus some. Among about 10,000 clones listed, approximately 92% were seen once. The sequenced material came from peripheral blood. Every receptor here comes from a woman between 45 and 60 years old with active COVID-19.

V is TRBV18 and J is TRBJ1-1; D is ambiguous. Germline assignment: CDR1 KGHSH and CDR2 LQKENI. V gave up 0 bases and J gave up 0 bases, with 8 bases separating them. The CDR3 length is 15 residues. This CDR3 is CASSPPSQMNTEAFF. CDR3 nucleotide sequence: TGTGCCAGCTCACCACCTTCGCAGATGAACACTGAAGCTTTCTTT.

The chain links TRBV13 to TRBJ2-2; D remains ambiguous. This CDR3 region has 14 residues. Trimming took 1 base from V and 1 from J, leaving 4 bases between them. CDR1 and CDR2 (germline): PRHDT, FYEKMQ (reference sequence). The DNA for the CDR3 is TGTGCCAGCAGCTTAGATCAGAACACCGGGGAGCTGTTTTTT. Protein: CASSLDQNTGELFF.

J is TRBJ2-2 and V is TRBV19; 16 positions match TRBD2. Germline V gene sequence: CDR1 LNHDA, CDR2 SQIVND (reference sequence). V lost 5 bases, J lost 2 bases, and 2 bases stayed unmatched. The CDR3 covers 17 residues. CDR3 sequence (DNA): TGTGCCAGTAGTGGGACTAGCGGGAGGGGAAACACCGGGGAGCTGTTTTTT. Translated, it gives CASSGTSGRGNTGELFF.

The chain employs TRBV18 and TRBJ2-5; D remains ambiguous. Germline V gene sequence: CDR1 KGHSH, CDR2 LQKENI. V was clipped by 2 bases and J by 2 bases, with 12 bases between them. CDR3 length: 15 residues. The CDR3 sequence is CASSPNSAVQETQYF. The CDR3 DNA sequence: TGTGCCAGCTCACCAAATTCCGCAGTGCAAGAGACCCAGTACTTC.

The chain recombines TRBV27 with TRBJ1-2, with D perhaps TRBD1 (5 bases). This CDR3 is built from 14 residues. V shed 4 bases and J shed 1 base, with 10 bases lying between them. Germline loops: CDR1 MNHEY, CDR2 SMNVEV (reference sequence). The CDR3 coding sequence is TGTGCCAGCAGTTCCGGGGGGATTAACTATGGCTACACCTTC. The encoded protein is CASSSGGINYGYTF.

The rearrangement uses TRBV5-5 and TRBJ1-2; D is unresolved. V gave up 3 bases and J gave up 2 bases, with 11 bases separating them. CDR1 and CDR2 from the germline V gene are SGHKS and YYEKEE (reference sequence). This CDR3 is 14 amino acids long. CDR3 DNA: TGTGCCAGCAGCTCGTCCGACGGGAACTATGGCTACACCTTC. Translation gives CASSSSDGNYGYTF.